This T cell receptor beta chain was observed in a study of post-analysis software for immune sequencing data. General study results and limits: Patients showed TRBV5-6, TRBV5-1 and TRBV20-1 among a handful of TRBV segments more frequent than in controls. Normalized Chao1 diversity in multiple sclerosis patients fell significantly below that of controls.

Presence of unique molecular identifiers characterized the TCR beta cDNA libraries. TCRdb used MiXCR to reprocess the PCR reads, holding one entry per CDR3 protein. In the table there are 350,000 to 450,000 distinct CDR3 sequences, more than 30% of which are singletons. To note about this clonotype: No antigen is known for it.

The germline V and J ends were trimmed by 2 bases and 7 bases, with 15 bases remaining between them. The CDR3 has 14 residues. From germline, CDR1 is MNHEY and CDR2 SVGAGI. V is TRBV6-5 and J is TRBJ2-7, with D perhaps matching TRBD1 or TRBD2 (5 bases each). The clonotype originates from a girl aged 2-10 years with multiple sclerosis. The sequencing input was blood. The CDR3 region has the DNA TGTGCCAGCAGTTACACGGGACCTTACAATGAGCAGTACTTC. It is translated as CASSYTGPYNEQYF.